This TCR beta chain was documented in a study of CD8+ T cells in alopecia areata. Study-wide findings and caveats: Lesional scalp, especially alopecia totalis/universalis, showed higher clonality than normal scalp.

In the case of this clone: Its antigen is unknown.

V lost 4 bases and J lost 0, with 18 bases in between. CDR3 length: 17 residues. The V gene's germline CDR1 is SGHDN and CDR2 FVKESK. Sequencing relied on a cDNA template that was reverse transcribed from extracted RNA. Assay: immunoSEQ multiplex PCR; the TCRdb copy retains only in-frame clones and omits some. The sample gives approximately 150,000 clones, approximately 60% of which show up once; 4.5% to 5% is in the top ten. Cell sorting was applied to PBMCs, and CD4+ and CD8+ T cells were collected. Sample: CD4+ T cells sorted from blood. The sequence derives from a human donor in good health. The V call is TRBV14, the J call TRBJ1-2; tentative D call: TRBD1 (5 bases). The DNA of the CDR3 is TGTGCCAGCAGCCCAGTTTTGATCGACAGCCCTAACTATGGCTACACCTTC. The encoded protein is CASSPVLIDSPNYGYTF.